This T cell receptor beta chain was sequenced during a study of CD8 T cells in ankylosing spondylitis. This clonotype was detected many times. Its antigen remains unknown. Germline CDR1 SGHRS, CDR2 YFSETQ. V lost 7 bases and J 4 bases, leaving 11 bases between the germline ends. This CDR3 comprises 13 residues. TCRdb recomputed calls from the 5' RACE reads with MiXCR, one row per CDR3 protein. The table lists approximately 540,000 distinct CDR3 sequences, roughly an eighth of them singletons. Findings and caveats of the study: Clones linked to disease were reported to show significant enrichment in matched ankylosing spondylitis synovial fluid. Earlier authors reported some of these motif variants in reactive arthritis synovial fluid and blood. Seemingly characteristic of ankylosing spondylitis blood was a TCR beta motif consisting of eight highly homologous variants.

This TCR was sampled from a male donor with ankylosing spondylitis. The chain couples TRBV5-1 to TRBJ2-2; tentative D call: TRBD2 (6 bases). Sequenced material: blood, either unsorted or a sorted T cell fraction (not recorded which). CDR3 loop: CASQREVTGELFF. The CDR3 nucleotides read TGCGCCAGCCAAAGGGAGGTCACCGGGGAGCTGTTTTTT.